This TCR beta chain is drawn from a study of T-cell reconstitution after alpha-beta-depleted transplantation in children. The study, taken as a whole, reports: At day 60, the high TCRbeta diversity found in some patients originated from recipient T cells and thymic progenitors that had survived.

Unique molecular identifiers were incorporated into the prepared TCRbeta library. TCRdb reprocessed the PCR reads with MiXCR, giving one entry per CDR3 protein. The sample lists about 200,000 distinct CDR3 sequences, 6.6% occurring once. This clonotype was seen only a few times. Its antigen is still unknown. Germline lookup yields CDR1 LNHDA and CDR2 SQIVND (reference sequence). The CDR3 contains 16 residues. Unmatched junction bases numbered 5, after V lost 2 bases and J lost 2 bases. Sequences were derived from PBMCs, sampled before TCRalphabeta/CD19-depleted stem cell transplant. The chain is built from TRBV19 and TRBJ2-1, with TRBD2 matching over 8 bases. The sequence was obtained from a boy between 2 and 15 years old with acute lymphoblastic leukemia, due to receive a stem cell transplant. DNA for the CDR3: TGTGCCAGTAGTATACGATTAGCGGGGACCTACAATGAGCAGTTCTTC. This translates into CASSIRLAGTYNEQFF.